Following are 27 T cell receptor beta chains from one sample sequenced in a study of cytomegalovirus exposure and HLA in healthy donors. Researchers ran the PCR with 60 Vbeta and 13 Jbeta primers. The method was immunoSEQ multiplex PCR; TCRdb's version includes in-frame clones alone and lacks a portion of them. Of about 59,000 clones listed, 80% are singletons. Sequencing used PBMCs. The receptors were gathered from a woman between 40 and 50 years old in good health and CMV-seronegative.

The CDR3 DNA sequence: TGTGCCAGCAGCGCTGAGGGACAGGGAGGTAGCGAGCAGTACTTC. Translating gives CASSAEGQGGSEQYF. The chain has TRBV9 and TRBJ2-7, with 9 bases identical to TRBD1. The trim removed 3 bases at V and 6 bases at J, leaving 10 bases unmatched. The CDR3 sequence is 15 residues long. Germline V lookup: CDR1 SGDLS, CDR2 YYNGEE.

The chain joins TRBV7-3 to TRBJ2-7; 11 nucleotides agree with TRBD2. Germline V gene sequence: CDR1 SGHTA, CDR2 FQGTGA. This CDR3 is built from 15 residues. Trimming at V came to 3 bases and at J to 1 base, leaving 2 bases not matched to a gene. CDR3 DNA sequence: TGTGCCAGCAGCTTGCTAGCGGGAGGATCCTACGAGCAGTACTTC. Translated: CASSLLAGGSYEQYF.

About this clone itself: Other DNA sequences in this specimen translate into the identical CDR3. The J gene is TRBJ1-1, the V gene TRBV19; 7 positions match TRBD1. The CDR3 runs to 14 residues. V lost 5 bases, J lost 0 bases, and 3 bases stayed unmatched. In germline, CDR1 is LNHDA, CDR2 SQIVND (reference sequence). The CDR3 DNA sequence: TGTGCCAGTAGTCCGGGACAGATGAACACTGAAGCTTTCTTT. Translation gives CASSPGQMNTEAFF.

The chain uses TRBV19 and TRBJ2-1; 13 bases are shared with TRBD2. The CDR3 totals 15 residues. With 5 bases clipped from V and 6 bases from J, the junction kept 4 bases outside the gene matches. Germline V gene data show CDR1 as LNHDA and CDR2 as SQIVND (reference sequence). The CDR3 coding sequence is TGTGCCAGTAGTTTCTGGACTAGCGGGGGCAATGAGCAGTTCTTC. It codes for CASSFWTSGGNEQFF.

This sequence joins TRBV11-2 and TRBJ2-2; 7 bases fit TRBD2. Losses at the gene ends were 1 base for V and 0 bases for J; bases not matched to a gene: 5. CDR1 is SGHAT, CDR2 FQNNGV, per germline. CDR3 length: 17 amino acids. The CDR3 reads CASSLGAAGSNTGELFF. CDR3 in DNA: TGTGCCAGCAGCTTAGGGGCAGCGGGGTCGAACACCGGGGAGCTGTTTTTT.

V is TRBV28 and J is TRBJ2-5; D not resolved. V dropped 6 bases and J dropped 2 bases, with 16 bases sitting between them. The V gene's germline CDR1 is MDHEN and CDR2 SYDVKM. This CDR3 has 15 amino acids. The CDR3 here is CASRSGSYSQETQYF. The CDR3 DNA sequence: TGTGCCAGCAGATCCGGGTCATACTCTCAAGAGACCCAGTACTTC.

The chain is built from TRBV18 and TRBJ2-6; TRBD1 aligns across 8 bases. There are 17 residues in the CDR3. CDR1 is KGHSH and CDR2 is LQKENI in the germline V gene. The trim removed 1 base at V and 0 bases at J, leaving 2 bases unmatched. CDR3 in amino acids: CASSPQQGASGANVLTF. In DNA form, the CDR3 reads TGTGCCAGCTCACCACAGCAGGGGGCCTCTGGGGCCAACGTCCTGACTTTC.

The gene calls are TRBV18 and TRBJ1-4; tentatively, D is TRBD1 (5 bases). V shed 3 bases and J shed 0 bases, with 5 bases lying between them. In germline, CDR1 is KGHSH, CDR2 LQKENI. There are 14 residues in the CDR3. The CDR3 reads CASSPTATNEKLFF. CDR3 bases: TGTGCCAGCTCACCGACAGCAACTAATGAAAAACTGTTTTTT.

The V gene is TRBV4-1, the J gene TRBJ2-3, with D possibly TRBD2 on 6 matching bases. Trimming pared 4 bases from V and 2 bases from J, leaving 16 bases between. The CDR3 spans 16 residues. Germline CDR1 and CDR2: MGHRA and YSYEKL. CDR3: CASSLGGGALTDTQYF. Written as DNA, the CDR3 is TGCGCCAGCAGCCTCGGTGGCGGGGCCCTCACAGATACGCAGTATTTT.

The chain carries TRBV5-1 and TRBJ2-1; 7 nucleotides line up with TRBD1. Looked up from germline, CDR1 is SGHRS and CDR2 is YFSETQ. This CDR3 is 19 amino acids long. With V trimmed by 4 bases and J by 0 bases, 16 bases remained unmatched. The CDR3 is CASSTPERPTGDSYNEQFF. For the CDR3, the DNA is TGCGCCAGCAGCACCCCGGAACGGCCAACAGGGGACTCCTACAATGAGCAGTTCTTC.

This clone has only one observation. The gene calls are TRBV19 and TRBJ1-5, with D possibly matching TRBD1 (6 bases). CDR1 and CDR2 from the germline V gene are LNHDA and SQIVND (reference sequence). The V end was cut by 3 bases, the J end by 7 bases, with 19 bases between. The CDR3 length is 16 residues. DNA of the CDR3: TGTGCCAGTAGTATGTATGATTGGGGGGGCAGGCAGCCCCAGCATTTT. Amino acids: CASSMYDWGGRQPQHF.

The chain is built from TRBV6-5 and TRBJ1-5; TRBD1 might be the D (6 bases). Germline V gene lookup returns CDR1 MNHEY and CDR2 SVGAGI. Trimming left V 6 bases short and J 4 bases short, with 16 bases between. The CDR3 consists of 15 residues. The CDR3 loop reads CASRGSSRGNQPQHF. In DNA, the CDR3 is TGTGCCAGCAGGGGCTCCAGTAGGGGGAATCAGCCCCAGCATTTT.

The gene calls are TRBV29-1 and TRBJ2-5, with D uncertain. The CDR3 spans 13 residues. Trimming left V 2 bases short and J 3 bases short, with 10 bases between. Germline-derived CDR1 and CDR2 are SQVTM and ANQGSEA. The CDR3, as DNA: TGCAGCGTTGAAAAACAGTCAGAAGAGACCCAGTACTTC. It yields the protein CSVEKQSEETQYF.

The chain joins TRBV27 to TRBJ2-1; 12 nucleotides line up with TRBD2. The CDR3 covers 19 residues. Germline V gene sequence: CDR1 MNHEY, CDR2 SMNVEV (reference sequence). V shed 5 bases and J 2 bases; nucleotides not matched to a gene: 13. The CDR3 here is CASSPYGASGRATYNEQFF. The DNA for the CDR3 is TGTGCCAGCAGTCCTTACGGCGCTAGCGGGAGGGCAACCTACAATGAGCAGTTCTTC.

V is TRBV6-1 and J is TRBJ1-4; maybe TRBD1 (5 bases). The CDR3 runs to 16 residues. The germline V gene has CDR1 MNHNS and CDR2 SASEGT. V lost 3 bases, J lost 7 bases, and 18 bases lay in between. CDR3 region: CASSDSARGFGEKLFF. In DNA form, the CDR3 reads TGTGCCAGCAGTGATAGTGCGCGGGGGTTCGGTGAAAAACTGTTTTTT.

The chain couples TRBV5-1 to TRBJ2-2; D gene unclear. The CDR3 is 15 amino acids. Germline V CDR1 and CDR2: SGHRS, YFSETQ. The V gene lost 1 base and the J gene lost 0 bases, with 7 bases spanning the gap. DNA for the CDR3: TGCGCCAGCAGCTTGTTCTATACGAACACCGGGGAGCTGTTTTTT. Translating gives CASSLFYTNTGELFF.

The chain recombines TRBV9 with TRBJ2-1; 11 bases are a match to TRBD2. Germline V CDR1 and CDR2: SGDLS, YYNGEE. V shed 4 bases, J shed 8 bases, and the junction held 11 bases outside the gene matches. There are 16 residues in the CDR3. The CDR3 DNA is TGTGCCAGCAGCTCCCAGGGGCTAGCGGGAGGTCATGAGCAGTTCTTC. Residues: CASSSQGLAGGHEQFF.

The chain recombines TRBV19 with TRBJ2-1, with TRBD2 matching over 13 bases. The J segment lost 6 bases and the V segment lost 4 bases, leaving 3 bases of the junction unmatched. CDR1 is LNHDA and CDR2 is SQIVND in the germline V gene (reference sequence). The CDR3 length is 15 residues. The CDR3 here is CASSTRLAGGNEQFF. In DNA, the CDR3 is TGTGCCAGTAGTACACGACTAGCGGGAGGCAATGAGCAGTTCTTC.

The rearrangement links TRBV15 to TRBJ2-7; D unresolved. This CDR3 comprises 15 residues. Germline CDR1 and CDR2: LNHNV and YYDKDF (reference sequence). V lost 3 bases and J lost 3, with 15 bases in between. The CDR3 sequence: CATSSTPSVIYEQYF. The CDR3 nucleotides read TGTGCCACCAGCAGTACCCCCTCGGTGATCTACGAGCAGTACTTC. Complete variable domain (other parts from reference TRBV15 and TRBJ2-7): DAMVIQNPRYQVTQFGKPVTLSCSQTLNHNVMYWYQQKSSQAPKLLFHYYDKDFNNEADTPDNFQSRRPNTSFCFLDIRSPGLGDTAMYLCATSSTPSVIYEQYFGPGTRLTVT.

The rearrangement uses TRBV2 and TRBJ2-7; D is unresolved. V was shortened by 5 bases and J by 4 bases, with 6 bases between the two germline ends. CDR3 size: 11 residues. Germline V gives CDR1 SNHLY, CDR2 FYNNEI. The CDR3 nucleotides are TGTGCCAGCAGTTACTTATACGAGCAGTACTTC. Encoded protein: CASSYLYEQYF.

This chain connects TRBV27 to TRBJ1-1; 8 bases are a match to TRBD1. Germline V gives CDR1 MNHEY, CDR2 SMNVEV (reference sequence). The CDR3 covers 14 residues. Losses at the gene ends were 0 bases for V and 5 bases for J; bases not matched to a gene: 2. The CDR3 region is CASSLSTGGTEAFF. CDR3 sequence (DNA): TGTGCCAGCAGTTTATCAACAGGGGGGACTGAAGCTTTCTTT.

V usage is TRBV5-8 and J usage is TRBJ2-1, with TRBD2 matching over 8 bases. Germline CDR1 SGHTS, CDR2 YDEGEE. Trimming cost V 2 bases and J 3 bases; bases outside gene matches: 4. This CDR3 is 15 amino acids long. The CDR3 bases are TGTGCCAGCAGCTTTCCACTAGCGGACTACAATGAGCAGTTCTTC. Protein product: CASSFPLADYNEQFF.

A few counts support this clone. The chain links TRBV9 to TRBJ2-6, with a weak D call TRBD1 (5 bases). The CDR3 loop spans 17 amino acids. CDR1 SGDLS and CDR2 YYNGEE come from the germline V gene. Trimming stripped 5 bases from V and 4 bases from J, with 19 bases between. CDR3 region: CASRPRPGAAGANVLTF. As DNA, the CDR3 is TGTGCCAGCAGGCCCAGGCCTGGGGCTGCAGGGGCCAACGTCCTGACTTTC.

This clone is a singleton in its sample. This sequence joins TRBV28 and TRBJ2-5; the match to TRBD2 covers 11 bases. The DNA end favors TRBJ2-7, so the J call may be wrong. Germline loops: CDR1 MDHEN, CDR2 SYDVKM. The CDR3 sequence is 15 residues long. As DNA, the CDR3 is TGTGCCAGCAGTTGGGCAGCACTAGCGGGAGCCGAGCAGTACTTC. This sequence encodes CASSWAALAGAEQYF.

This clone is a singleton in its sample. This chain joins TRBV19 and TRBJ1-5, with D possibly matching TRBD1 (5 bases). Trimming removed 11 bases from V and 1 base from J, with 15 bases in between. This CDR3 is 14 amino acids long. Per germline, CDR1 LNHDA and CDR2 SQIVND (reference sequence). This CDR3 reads CASRMTASNQPQHF. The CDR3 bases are TGTGCCTCTCGCATGACAGCAAGCAATCAGCCCCAGCATTTT. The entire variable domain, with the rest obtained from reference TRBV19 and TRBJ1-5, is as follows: DGGITQSPKYLFRKEGQNVTLSCEQNLNHDAMYWYRQDPGQGLRLIYYSQIVNDFQKGDIAEGYSVSREKKESFPLTVTSAQKNPTAFYLCASRMTASNQPQHFGDGTRLSIL.

The CDR3, as DNA: TGTGCCAGCAGCTCCTCTAGCGCTTTCTACGAGCAGTACTTC. Residues: CASSSSSAFYEQYF. This chain links TRBV7-9 with TRBJ2-7; the D gene is possibly TRBD2 (6 bases). Germline CDR1 SEHNR, CDR2 FQNEAQ (reference sequence). Trimming shortened V by 4 bases and J by 3 bases, and 13 bases separated the two germline ends. This CDR3 comprises 14 residues.

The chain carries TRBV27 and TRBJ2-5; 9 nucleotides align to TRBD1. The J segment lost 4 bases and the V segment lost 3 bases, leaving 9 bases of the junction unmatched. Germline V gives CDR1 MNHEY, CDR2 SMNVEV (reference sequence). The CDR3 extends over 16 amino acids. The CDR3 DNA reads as TGTGCCAGCAGTTTCCTGGGACAGGGTCTGGCAGAGACCCAGTACTTC. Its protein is CASSFLGQGLAETQYF.